This passage covers 11 T cell receptor beta chains from one sample sequenced in a study of TIL therapy for anti-PD-1-resistant metastatic lung cancer. Time point in this sample: pre-treatment sample, taken before nivolumab and TIL therapy. The immunoSEQ assay was v3. Data came from immunoSEQ multiplex PCR; TCRdb stores just in-frame clones and leaves some out. This sample yields about 50,000 clones, of which approximately 86% are seen a single time; around 5% belongs to the top ten. The input for sequencing was blood, taken at baseline. These receptors came from a person aged 25 to 85 with non-small cell lung cancer.

The DNA of the CDR3 is TGCGCCAGCAGCCAAGATATGGCAGGGTGGAGGAATTCACCCCTCCACTTT. Translation gives CASSQDMAGWRNSPLHF. The chain combines TRBV4-3 with TRBJ1-6; possible D gene TRBD1, 5 bases. The CDR3 contains 17 residues. V was clipped by 0 bases and J by 7 bases, with 16 bases between them. Germline V CDR1 and CDR2: LGHNA, YSLEER.

The chain uses TRBV9 and TRBJ1-3; TRBD1 matches at 8 bases. There are 14 residues in the CDR3. CDR1 and CDR2 from the germline V gene are SGDLS and YYNGEE. The ends lost 4 bases at V and 5 bases at J; junction bases unmatched: 5. The CDR3 loop reads CASSPWTGRNTIYF. The CDR3 bases are TGTGCCAGCAGCCCATGGACAGGGCGAAACACCATATATTTT.

This chain joins TRBV6-6 and TRBJ2-4; D is unclear. V gave up 0 bases and J gave up 12 bases, with 6 bases separating them. The CDR3 loop spans 11 amino acids. In germline, CDR1 is MNHNY, CDR2 SVGAGI (reference sequence). The CDR3: CASSYSGDQYF. Here the CDR3 DNA reads TGTGCCAGCAGTTACTCTGGAGATCAGTACTTC.

The chain has TRBV3-1 (or the pseudogene TRBV3-2) and TRBJ2-5; 7 bases agree with TRBD2. Germline V gives CDR1 LGHDT, CDR2 YNNKEL (reference sequence). This CDR3 spans 19 amino acids. Trimming took 0 bases from V and 5 from J; bases not matched to a gene: 18. CDR3 in amino acids: CASSQDLEVAEWGGETQYF. In nucleotides, the CDR3 is TGTGCCAGCAGCCAAGATCTGGAGGTAGCGGAGTGGGGGGGGGAGACCCAGTACTTC.

The genes are TRBV9 and TRBJ2-1; TRBD2 matches at 11 bases. The CDR3 has 15 amino acids. Germline CDR1 SGDLS, CDR2 YYNGEE. V shed 0 bases and J 6 bases; nucleotides not matched to a gene: 2. The CDR3 spells CASSVVSGGGNEQFF. The CDR3 nucleotides read TGTGCCAGCAGCGTAGTTAGCGGGGGGGGCAATGAGCAGTTCTTC.

For the CDR3, the DNA is TGTGCCAGCAGCGACCCACTAGCCCGATTCCAAGAGACCCAGTACTTC. Amino acid sequence: CASSDPLARFQETQYF. This chain joins TRBV6-2 or TRBV6-3 and TRBJ2-5; D perhaps matches TRBD2 (6 bases). CDR3 length equals 16 residues. Germline V gives CDR1 MNHEY, CDR2 SVGEGT. V was trimmed by 6 bases and J by 1 base, leaving 18 bases between them.

The chain uses TRBV6-5 and TRBJ1-3; D call uncertain. Germline V gene lookup returns CDR1 MNHEY and CDR2 SVGAGI. This CDR3 comprises 14 residues. V dropped 11 bases and J dropped 0 bases, with 14 bases sitting between them. The chain's CDR3 is CALGGWDSGNTIYF. The CDR3 DNA reads as TGTGCCCTGGGAGGATGGGACTCTGGAAACACCATATATTTT.

The sample holds a few counts of this clone. The rearrangement links TRBV5-1 to TRBJ2-2, with D unclear. CDR3 length: 11 amino acids. The germline V gene has CDR1 SGHRS and CDR2 YFSETQ. V lost 5 bases and J 6 bases, leaving 5 bases between the germline ends. This CDR3 reads CASSQAGELFF. CDR3 DNA: TGCGCCAGCAGTCAAGCCGGGGAGCTGTTTTTT. Full variable domain (outside the CDR3, taken from reference TRBV5-1 and TRBJ2-2): KAGVTQTPRYLIKTRGQQVTLSCSPISGHRSVSWYQQTPGQGLQFLFEYFSETQRNKGNFPGRFSGRQFSNSRSEMNVSTLELGDSALYLCASSQAGELFFGEGSRLTVL.

This clone has just a few counts. The CDR3 bases are TGTGCCAGCTCACCACGACTAGCGGGAGTAGGTGCCGGGGAGCTGTTTTTT. The encoded protein is CASSPRLAGVGAGELFF. The chain is built from TRBV18 and TRBJ2-2; 12 bases fit TRBD2. This CDR3 spans 17 amino acids. Trimming at V came to 1 base and at J to 6 bases, leaving 6 bases not matched to a gene. Germline V gene lookup returns CDR1 KGHSH and CDR2 LQKENI.

This chain joins TRBV4-1 and TRBJ1-5; a weak D match, TRBD1 (5 bases). The germline V and J ends were trimmed by 1 base and 4 bases, with 14 bases remaining between them. The CDR3 extends over 16 amino acids. The germline V gene has CDR1 MGHRA and CDR2 YSYEKL. CDR3 sequence (DNA): TGCGCCAGCAGCCAAGGGGATTTTGGGACTAATCAGCCCCAGCATTTT. Its translation is CASSQGDFGTNQPQHF.

V and J are TRBV18 and TRBJ2-5; D uncertain. V lost 3 bases and J 4 bases, leaving 3 bases between the germline ends. Germline assignment: CDR1 KGHSH and CDR2 LQKENI. The CDR3 totals 11 residues. CDR3 region: CASSPRETQYF. The CDR3 DNA reads as TGTGCCAGCTCACCGCGAGAGACCCAGTACTTC. The whole variable domain, remainder taken from reference TRBV18 and TRBJ2-5, is NAGVMQNPRHLVRRRGQEARLRCSPMKGHSHVYWYRQLPEEGLKFMVYLQKENIIDESGMPKERFSAEFPKEGPSILRIQQVVRGDSAAYFCASSPRETQYFGPGTRLLVL.